Detailed here is one T cell receptor (beta chain). Antigen: not known. These data come from a study of T cell repertoires in cytomegalovirus infection. Whole-study context: A matching HLA type, together with CMV infection, was signaled by public TCR beta signatures.

Study conclusions and caveats: HLA-C-restricted TCR beta clonotypes specific for CMV led the ex vivo response.

This CDR3 has 15 amino acids. J was trimmed by 7 bases and V by 4 bases; bases with no gene match: 9. CDR1 and CDR2 from the germline V gene are SGHNT and YYREEE (reference sequence). Via MiXCR, TCRdb re-called the reads, giving one row per CDR3 protein. Among 400,000 to 550,000 distinct CDR3 sequences listed, 10% to 12% were seen once. This receptor was taken from a human donor in good health (CMV status not recorded). Some clones in this sample may be carry-over from other donors' samples. The chain is built from TRBV5-4 and TRBJ2-1; 9 positions match TRBD2. Sequencing used PBMCs. This CDR3 is CASSQVSGSKNEQFF. In DNA form, the CDR3 reads TGTGCCAGCAGCCAAGTTAGCGGGAGTAAAAATGAGCAGTTCTTC.